This T cell receptor beta chain was recorded in a study of monozygotic twins with inflammatory bowel disease. Whole-study results and caveats: Distinct T cell subtypes could not be told apart. Clonotype overlap with others was lower in IBD patients than in healthy twins, a difference that was greatest with disease activity.

It was roughly 3,500 ng of total RNA that each TCR library used. Template switching incorporated UMIs with a 6-nucleotide sample barcode. TCRdb re-analyzed the 5' RACE reads; it lists each CDR3 protein once, without DNA. This specimen shows 400,000 to 500,000 distinct CDR3 sequences; the ten leading clones hold approximately 2.3%. Regarding this clonotype: No antigen is known for it.

Sample: blood. The TCR comes from a human donor with ulcerative colitis or Crohn's disease, or a healthy co-twin of an affected twin (not recorded which).

This CDR3 reads CASSELLGANVLTF. The chain is built from TRBV2 and TRBJ2-6. CDR3 length: 14 amino acids. Germline lookup yields CDR1 SNHLY and CDR2 FYNNEI.